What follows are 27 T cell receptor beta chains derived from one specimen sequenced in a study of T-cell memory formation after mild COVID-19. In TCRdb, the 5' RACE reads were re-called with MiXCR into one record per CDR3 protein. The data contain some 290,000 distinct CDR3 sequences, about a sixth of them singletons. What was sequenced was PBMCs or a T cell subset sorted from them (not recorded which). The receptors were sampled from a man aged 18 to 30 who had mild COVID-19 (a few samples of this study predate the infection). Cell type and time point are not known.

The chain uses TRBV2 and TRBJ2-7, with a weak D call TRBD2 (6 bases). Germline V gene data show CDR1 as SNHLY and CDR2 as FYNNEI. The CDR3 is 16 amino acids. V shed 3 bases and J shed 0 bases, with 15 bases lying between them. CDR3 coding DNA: TGTGCCAGCAGTGAGTGGCGGGACTTAAGCTCCTACGAGCAGTACTTC. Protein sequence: CASSEWRDLSSYEQYF.

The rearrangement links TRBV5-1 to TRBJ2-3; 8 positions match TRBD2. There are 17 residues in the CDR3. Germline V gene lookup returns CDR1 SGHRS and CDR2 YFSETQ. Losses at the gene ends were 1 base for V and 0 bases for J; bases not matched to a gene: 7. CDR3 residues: CASSLIAGLTSTDTQYF. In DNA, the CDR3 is TGCGCCAGCAGCTTGATAGCGGGGTTAACTAGCACAGATACGCAGTATTTT.

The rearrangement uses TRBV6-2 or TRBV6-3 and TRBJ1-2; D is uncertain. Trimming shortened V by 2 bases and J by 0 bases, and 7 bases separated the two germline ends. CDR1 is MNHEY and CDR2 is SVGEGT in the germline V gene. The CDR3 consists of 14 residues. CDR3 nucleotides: TGTGCCAGCAGTTACAGGGCAACTAACTATGGCTACACCTTC. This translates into CASSYRATNYGYTF.

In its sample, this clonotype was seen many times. Here the CDR3 DNA reads TGCAGTGCCCTGGGACAGATGGAGACCCAGTACTTC. This encodes CSALGQMETQYF. The rearrangement joins TRBV20-1 to TRBJ2-5; 7 nucleotides agree with TRBD1. CDR1 DFQATT and CDR2 SNEGSKA come from the germline V gene (reference sequence). Trimming took 6 bases from V and 5 from J; bases not matched to a gene: 6. The CDR3 consists of 12 residues.

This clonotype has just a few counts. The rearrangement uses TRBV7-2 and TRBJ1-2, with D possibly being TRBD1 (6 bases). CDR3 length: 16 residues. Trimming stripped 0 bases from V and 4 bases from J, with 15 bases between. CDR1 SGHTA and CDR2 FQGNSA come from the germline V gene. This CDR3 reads CASSLAYGTSPYGYTF. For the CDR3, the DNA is TGTGCCAGCAGCTTAGCATACGGGACAAGTCCCTATGGCTACACCTTC.

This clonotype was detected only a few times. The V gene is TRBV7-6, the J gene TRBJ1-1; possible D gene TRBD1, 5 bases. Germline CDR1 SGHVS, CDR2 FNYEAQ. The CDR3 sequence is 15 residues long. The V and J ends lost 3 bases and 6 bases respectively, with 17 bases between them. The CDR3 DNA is TGTGCCAGCAGCTTCGGGACCAACATTGACGCTGAAGCTTTCTTT. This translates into CASSFGTNIDAEAFF.

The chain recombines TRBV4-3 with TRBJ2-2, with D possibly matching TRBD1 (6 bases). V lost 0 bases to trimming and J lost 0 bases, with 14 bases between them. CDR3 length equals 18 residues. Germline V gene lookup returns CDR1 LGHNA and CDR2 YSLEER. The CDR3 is CASSQESPRTANTGELFF. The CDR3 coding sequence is TGCGCCAGCAGCCAAGAAAGTCCAAGGACAGCGAACACCGGGGAGCTGTTTTTT.

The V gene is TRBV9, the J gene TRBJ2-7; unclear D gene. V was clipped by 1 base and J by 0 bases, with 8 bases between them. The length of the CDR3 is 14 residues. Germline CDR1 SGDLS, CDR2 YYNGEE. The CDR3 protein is CASSVSQSSYEQYF. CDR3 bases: TGTGCCAGCAGCGTATCGCAGAGCTCCTACGAGCAGTACTTC.

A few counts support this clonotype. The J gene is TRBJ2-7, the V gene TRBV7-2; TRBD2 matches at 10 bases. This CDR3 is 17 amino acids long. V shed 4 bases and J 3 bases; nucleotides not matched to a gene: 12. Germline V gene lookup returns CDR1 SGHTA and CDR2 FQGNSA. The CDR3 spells CASSSPLAGARSYEQYF. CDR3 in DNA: TGTGCCAGCAGCTCACCGCTAGCGGGGGCCCGCAGCTACGAGCAGTACTTC.

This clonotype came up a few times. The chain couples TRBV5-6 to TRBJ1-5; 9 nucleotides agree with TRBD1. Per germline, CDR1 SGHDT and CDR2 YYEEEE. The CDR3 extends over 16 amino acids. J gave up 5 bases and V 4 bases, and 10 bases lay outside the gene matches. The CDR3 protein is CASSVQGARSYQPQHF. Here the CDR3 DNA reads TGTGCCAGCAGCGTACAGGGGGCCCGTTCTTATCAGCCCCAGCATTTT.

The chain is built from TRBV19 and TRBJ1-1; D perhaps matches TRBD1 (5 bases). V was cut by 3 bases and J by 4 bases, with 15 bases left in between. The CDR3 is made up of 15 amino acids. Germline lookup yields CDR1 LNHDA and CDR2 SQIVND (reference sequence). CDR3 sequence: CASSMSGAPPTEAFF. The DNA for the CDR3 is TGTGCCAGTAGTATGAGTGGGGCGCCTCCCACTGAAGCTTTCTTT.

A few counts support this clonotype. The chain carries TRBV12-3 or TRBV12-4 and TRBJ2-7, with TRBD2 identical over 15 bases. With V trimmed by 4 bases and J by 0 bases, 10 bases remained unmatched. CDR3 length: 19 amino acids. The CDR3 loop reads CASSYPGTSGGSYSYEQYF. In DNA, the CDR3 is TGTGCCAGCAGTTACCCCGGGACTAGCGGGGGGTCCTACTCCTACGAGCAGTACTTC.

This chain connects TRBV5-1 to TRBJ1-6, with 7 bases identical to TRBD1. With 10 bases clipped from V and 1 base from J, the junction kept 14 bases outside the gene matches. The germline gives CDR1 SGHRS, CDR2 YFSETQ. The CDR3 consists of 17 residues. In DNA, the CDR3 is TGCGCCTTCAGGACAGGAGAAACGGGTTCCTATAATTCACCCCTCCACTTT. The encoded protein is CAFRTGETGSYNSPLHF.

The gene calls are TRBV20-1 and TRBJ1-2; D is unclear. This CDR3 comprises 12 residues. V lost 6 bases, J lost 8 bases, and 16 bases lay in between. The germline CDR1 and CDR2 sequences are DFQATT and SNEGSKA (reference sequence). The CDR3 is CSAQRQVGGYTF. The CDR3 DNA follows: TGCAGTGCCCAGAGGCAGGTCGGGGGCTACACCTTC.

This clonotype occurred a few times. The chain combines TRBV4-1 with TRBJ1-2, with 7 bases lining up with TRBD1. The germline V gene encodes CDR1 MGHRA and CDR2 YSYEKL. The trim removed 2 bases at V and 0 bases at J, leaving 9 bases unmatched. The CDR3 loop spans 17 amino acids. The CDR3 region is CASSQKAAGGSNYGYTF. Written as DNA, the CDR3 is TGCGCCAGCAGCCAAAAGGCCGCAGGGGGTTCTAACTATGGCTACACCTTC.

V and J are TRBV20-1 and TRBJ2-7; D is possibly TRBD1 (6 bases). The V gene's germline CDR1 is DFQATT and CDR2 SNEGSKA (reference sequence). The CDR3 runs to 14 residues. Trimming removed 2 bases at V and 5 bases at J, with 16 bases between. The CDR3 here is CSARSGQHVDEQYV. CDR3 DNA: TGCAGTGCTAGATCTGGACAGCATGTCGACGAGCAGTACGTC.

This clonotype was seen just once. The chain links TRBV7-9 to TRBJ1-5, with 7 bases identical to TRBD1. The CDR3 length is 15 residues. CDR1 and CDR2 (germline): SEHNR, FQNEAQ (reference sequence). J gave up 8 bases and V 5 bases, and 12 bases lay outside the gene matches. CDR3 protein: CASSGLDRPWEPQHF. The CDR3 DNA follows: TGTGCCAGCAGCGGATTGGACAGGCCTTGGGAGCCCCAGCATTTT.

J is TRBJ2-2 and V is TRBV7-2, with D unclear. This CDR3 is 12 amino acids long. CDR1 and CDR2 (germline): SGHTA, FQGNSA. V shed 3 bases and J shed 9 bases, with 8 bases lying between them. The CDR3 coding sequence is TGTGCCAGCAGCTTTATGCCGAGGGAGCTGTTTTTT. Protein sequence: CASSFMPRELFF.

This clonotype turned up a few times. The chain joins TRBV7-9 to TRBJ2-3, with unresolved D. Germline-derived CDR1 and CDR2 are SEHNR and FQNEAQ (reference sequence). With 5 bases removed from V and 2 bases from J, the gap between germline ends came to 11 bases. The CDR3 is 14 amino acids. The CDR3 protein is CASSPRALTDTQYF. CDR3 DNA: TGTGCCAGCAGCCCCCGGGCCCTCACAGATACGCAGTATTTT.

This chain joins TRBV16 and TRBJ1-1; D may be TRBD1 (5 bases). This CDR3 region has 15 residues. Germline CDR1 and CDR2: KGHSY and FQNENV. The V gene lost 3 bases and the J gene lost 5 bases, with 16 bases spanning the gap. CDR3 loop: CASSQRTRLGTEAFF. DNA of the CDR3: TGTGCCAGCAGCCAGCGGACACGTCTAGGGACTGAAGCTTTCTTT.

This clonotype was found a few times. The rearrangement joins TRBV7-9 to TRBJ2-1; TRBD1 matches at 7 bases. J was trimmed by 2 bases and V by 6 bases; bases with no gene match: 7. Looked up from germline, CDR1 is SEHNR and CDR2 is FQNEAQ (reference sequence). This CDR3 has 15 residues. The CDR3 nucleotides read TGTGCCAGCAGTTCCGACAGGGCGGCCTACAATGAGCAGTTCTTC. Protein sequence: CASSSDRAAYNEQFF.

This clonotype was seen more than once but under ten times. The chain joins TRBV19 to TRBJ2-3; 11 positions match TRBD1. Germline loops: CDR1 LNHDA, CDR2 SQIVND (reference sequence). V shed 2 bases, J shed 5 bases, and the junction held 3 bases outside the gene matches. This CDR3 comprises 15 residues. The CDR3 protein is CASSIPGTGGDTQYF. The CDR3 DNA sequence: TGTGCCAGTAGTATACCCGGGACAGGGGGAGATACGCAGTATTTT.

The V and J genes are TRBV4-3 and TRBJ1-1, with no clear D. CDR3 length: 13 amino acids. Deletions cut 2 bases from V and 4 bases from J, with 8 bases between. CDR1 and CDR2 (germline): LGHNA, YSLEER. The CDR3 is CASSQWVGTEAFF. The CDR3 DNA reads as TGCGCCAGCAGCCAATGGGTCGGCACTGAAGCTTTCTTT.

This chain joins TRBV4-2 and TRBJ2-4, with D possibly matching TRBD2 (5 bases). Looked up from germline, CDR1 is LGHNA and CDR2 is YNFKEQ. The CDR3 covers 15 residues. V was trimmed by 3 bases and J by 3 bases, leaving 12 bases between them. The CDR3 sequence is CASSQEATLKNIQYF. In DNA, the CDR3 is TGTGCCAGCAGCCAGGAGGCAACCCTCAAAAACATTCAGTACTTC.

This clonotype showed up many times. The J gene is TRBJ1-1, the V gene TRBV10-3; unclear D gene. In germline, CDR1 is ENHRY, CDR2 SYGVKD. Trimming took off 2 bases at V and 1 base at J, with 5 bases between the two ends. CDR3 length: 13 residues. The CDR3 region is CAISERENTEAFF. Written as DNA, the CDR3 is TGTGCCATCAGTGAGAGGGAGAACACTGAAGCTTTCTTT.

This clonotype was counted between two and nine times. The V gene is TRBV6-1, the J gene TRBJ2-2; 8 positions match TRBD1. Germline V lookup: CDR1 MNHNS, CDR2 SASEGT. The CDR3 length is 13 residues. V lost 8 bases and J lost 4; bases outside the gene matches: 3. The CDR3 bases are TGTGCCAGCGAAACAGGGGGCACCGGGGAGCTGTTTTTT. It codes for CASETGGTGELFF.

For the CDR3, the DNA is TGTGCCAGCAGTATGGGGACGGACTACGAGCAGTACGTC. Translation: CASSMGTDYEQYV. The genes are TRBV5-6 and TRBJ2-7; D may match TRBD1 or TRBD2 (5 bases each). The germline CDR1 and CDR2 sequences are SGHDT and YYEEEE. Trimming removed 5 bases at V and 3 bases at J, with 12 bases between. The CDR3 length is 13 residues.